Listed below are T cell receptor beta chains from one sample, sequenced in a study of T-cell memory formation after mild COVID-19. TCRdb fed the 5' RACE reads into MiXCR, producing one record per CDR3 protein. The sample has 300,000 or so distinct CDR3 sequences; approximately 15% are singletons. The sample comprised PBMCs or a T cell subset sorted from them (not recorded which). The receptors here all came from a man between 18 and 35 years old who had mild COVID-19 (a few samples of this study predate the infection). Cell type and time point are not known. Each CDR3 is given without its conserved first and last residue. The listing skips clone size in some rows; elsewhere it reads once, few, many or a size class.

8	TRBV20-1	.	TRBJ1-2	SAASLAGT
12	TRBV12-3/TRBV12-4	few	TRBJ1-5	ASNTRLSNQPQH
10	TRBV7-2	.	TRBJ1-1	ASSLGGWEAF
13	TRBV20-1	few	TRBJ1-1	SAPLFLAANTEAF
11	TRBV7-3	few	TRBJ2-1	ASSLLAGVEQF
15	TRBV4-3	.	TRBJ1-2	ASSQHRGQPRNYGYT
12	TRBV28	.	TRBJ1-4	ASSWTGINEKLF
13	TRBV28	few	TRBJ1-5	ASSLRSRGDQPQH
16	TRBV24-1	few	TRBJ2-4	ATSVLEEGGLAKNIQY
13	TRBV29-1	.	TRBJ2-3	SVEDLAVSTDTQY